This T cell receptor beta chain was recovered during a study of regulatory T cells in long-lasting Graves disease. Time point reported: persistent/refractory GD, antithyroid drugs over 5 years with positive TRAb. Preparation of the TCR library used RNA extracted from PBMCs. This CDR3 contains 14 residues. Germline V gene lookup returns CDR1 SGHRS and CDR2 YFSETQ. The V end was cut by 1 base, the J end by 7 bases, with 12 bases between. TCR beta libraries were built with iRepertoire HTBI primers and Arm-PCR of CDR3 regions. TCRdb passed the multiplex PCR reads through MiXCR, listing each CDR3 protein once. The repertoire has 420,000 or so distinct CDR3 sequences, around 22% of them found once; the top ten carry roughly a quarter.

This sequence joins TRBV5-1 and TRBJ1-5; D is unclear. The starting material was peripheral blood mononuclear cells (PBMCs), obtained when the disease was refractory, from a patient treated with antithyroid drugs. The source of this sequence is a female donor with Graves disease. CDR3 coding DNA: TGCGCCAGCAGCTTGTTCGCTGGGGAACAGCCCCAGCATTTT. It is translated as CASSLFAGEQPQHF.